This T cell receptor beta chain was sequenced in a study of siplizumab effects on memory and regulatory T cells. From germline, CDR1 is MGHDK and CDR2 SYGVNS. CDR3 length: 13 amino acids. Trimming cost V 7 bases and J 7 bases, with 14 bases left between them. Measured with immunoSEQ multiplex PCR; TCRdb has only the in-frame clones, and not every one. The sample holds some 100,000 clones, 92% seen once. The sample taken for sequencing was Tregs sorted from blood. The chain links TRBV25-1 to TRBJ1-3; no clear D. This receptor was taken from a human donor in good health. The CDR3 DNA reads as TGTGCCAGCACTCTAGGCATTTGGAACACCATATATTTT. This encodes CASTLGIWNTIYF. The variable domain in full, with the rest retrieved from reference TRBV25-1 and TRBJ1-3, is EADIYQTPRYLVIGTGKKITLECSQTMGHDKMYWYQQDPGMELHLIHYSYGVNSTEKGDLSSESTVSRIRTEHFPLTLESARPSHTSQYLCASTLGIWNTIYFGEGSWLTVV.